This T cell receptor beta chain comes out of a study of tissue T cells after allogeneic stem cell transplantation. Overall study context: Graft-versus-host disease patients received grafts, four unmodified and three CD34-selected to deplete T cells.

Germline V gene lookup returns CDR1 SGDLS and CDR2 YYNGEE. V lost 1 base and J 3 bases, leaving 20 bases between the germline ends. The CDR3 length is 18 residues. Points from the study as a whole: Only a limited share of tissue TCRs appeared in blood or spleen. Shared clones across patients were few; motif clustering revealed tissue-specific shared signatures.

The table came from immunoSEQ multiplex PCR; TCRdb's copy has only in-frame clones and leaves some out. The sample records about 4,700 clones, roughly three quarters being singletons. Steroid-refractory graft-versus-host disease after allogeneic hematopoietic cell transplant qualified adults for prospective research-autopsy enrollment. Comments on this clone: What it binds is not known.

This sample comprised duodenal tissue, obtained at autopsy. The chain combines TRBV9 with TRBJ2-4; perhaps D is TRBD1 or TRBD2 (7 bases each). The receptor was derived from a female patient between 18 and 55 years old with steroid-refractory graft-versus-host disease after an allogeneic stem cell transplant. A share of the T cells may be of graft donor origin. The CDR3 DNA reads TGTGCCAGCAGCGTAAGTGGCCAGGGGGGGAGAAGCAAAAACATTCAGTACTTC. Its protein is CASSVSGQGGRSKNIQYF.